The rows below give T cell receptor beta chains drawn from one sample of a study of T cells in Graves' hyperthyroidism and ophthalmopathy. One entry per CDR3 protein results from TCRdb running MiXCR on the multiplex PCR reads. Here the sample spans hundreds of thousands of distinct CDR3 sequences, just under 20% being singletons. Sequenced sample: blood. The source of these receptors is a man aged 40-49 years with Graves' ophthalmopathy. The CDR3 runs from the conserved cysteine through the conserved F or W. A D gene is named only where the DNA matches it firmly. Clone size, where shown, is once, few, many, or a class for clones that have expanded.

CDR3: CASSLLGQGTDTQYF
DNA: TGTGCCAGCAGCTTACTTGGCCAGGGGACAGATACGCAGTATTTT
J: TRBJ2-3
V: TRBV5-1
D: -
size: many

CDR3: CASSRDGTPGDYGYTF
DNA: TGCGCCAGCAGCCGCGACGGGACCCCCGGAGACTATGGCTACACCTTC
J: TRBJ1-2
V: TRBV4-1
D: -
size: few

CDR3: CSARDLTDQFF
DNA: TGCAGTGCTAGAGATCTGACCGACCAGTTCTTC
J: TRBJ2-1
V: TRBV20-1
D: -
size: few

CDR3: CASSSPGTGVYGYTF
DNA: TGTGCCAGCAGCTCCCCCGGGACAGGGGTCTATGGCTACACCTTC
J: TRBJ1-2
V: TRBV7-2
D: TRBD1
size: few

CDR3: CASSLVAGGSYEQYF
DNA: TGCGCCAGCAGCTTGGTAGCGGGAGGTTCCTACGAGCAGTACTTC
J: TRBJ2-7
V: TRBV5-1
D: TRBD2
size: few

CDR3: CASSILGQGSEKLFF
DNA: TGTGCCAGTAGTATCCTAGGACAGGGGAGTGAAAAACTGTTTTTT
J: TRBJ1-4
V: TRBV19
D: TRBD1
size: -

CDR3: CASSLAGVGGFGETQYF
DNA: TGCGCCAGCAGCTTGGCCGGGGTAGGGGGGTTTGGAGAGACCCAGTACTTC
J: TRBJ2-5
V: TRBV5-1
D: -
size: -

CDR3: CASSIPGATGELFF
DNA: TGTGCCAGTAGTATTCCCGGGGCCACCGGGGAGCTGTTTTTT
J: TRBJ2-2
V: TRBV19
D: -
size: -

CDR3: CSALVPTVQETQYF
DNA: TGCAGTGCCCTGGTTCCGACAGTACAAGAGACCCAGTACTTC
J: TRBJ2-5
V: TRBV20-1
D: -
size: few

CDR3: CSAKGTIRTGELFF
DNA: TGCAGTGCTAAGGGGACGATTCGGACCGGGGAGCTGTTTTTT
J: TRBJ2-2
V: TRBV20-1
D: -
size: -

CDR3: CSVTTWTATEAFF
DNA: TGCAGCGTAACGACTTGGACAGCCACTGAAGCTTTCTTT
J: TRBJ1-1
V: TRBV29-1
D: -
size: -

CDR3: CASSLGSAGSYEQYF
DNA: TGTGCCAGCAGCTTAGGGTCGGCCGGCTCCTACGAGCAGTACTTC
J: TRBJ2-7
V: TRBV11-2
D: -
size: many

CDR3: CASSVMDSVLFF
DNA: TGTGCCAGCAGCGTTATGGACAGCGTCCTGTTTTTT
J: TRBJ1-4
V: TRBV14
D: -
size: -

CDR3: CASSQDAYNEQFF
DNA: TGTGCCAGCAGCCAGGACGCCTACAATGAGCAGTTCTTC
J: TRBJ2-1
V: TRBV9
D: -
size: few

CDR3: CASSLASSGSVYEQYF
DNA: TGTGCCAGCAGCTTAGCTAGTAGCGGGAGTGTCTACGAGCAGTACTTC
J: TRBJ2-7
V: TRBV7-2
D: TRBD2
size: many

CDR3: CSAILSGANVLTF
DNA: TGCAGTGCTATTCTCTCTGGGGCCAACGTCCTGACTTTC
J: TRBJ2-6
V: TRBV20-1
D: -
size: -

CDR3: CASSYSLAQSVQPQHF
DNA: TGTGCCAGCAGTTACTCTTTAGCACAGTCGGTACAGCCCCAGCATTTT
J: TRBJ1-5
V: TRBV6-6
D: -
size: -

CDR3: CASSRRADTEAFF
DNA: TGTGCCAGCAGCAGGCGGGCGGACACTGAAGCTTTCTTT
J: TRBJ1-1
V: TRBV7-2
D: -
size: many

CDR3: CASGEQGRRQYF
DNA: TGTGCTAGTGGTGAACAGGGGAGGAGGCAGTATTTT
J: TRBJ2-3
V: TRBV12-5
D: -
size: -

CDR3: CASSARLAGELFF
DNA: TGTGCTAGCAGCGCACGACTAGCCGGGGAGCTGTTTTTT
J: TRBJ2-2
V: TRBV7-7
D: -
size: -

CDR3: CASSPVLGRAKNIQYF
DNA: TGTGCCAGCAGCCCGGTCTTGGGCAGGGCCAAAAACATTCAGTACTTC
J: TRBJ2-4
V: TRBV3-1
D: -
size: -

CDR3: CASSLPAGLVGYTF
DNA: TGTGCCAGCAGCTTACCCGCCGGACTGGTTGGCTACACCTTC
J: TRBJ1-2
V: TRBV28
D: -
size: -

CDR3: CASRPTGLAGNEKLFF
DNA: TGTGCCAGCAGGCCAACGGGGCTCGCGGGTAATGAAAAACTGTTTTTT
J: TRBJ1-4
V: TRBV12-3/TRBV12-4
D: -
size: -

CDR3: CSARVPAGGPRNEQFF
DNA: TGCAGTGCTAGAGTCCCAGCGGGGGGCCCCCGGAATGAGCAGTTCTTC
J: TRBJ2-1
V: TRBV20-1
D: TRBD2
size: -

CDR3: CAWSGGAEQPQHF
DNA: TGTGCCTGGTCAGGAGGGGCGGAGCAGCCCCAGCATTTT
J: TRBJ1-5
V: TRBV30
D: -
size: many

CDR3: CSARLAGRGNIQYF
DNA: TGCAGCGCCCGACTAGCGGGACGTGGAAACATTCAGTACTTC
J: TRBJ2-4
V: TRBV29-1
D: TRBD2
size: many

CDR3: CASRPVSGTSGSQPQHF
DNA: TGTGCCAGCAGACCGGTTTCCGGGACTTCTGGGAGTCAGCCCCAGCATTTT
J: TRBJ1-5
V: TRBV27
D: -
size: many

CDR3: CASSLITGFGNEQFF
DNA: TGCGCCAGCAGCTTGATTACAGGGTTTGGAAATGAGCAGTTCTTC
J: TRBJ2-1
V: TRBV5-1
D: -
size: -

CDR3: CATSSPPPGCLSGNTIYF
DNA: TGTGCCACCAGTTCCCCTCCCCCAGGGTGTTTATCTGGAAACACCATATATTTT
J: TRBJ1-3
V: TRBV24-1
D: -
size: -

CDR3: CASSSAGTGYTGELFF
DNA: TGTGCCAGCAGCTCCGCCGGGACAGGTTACACCGGGGAGCTGTTTTTT
J: TRBJ2-2
V: TRBV11-3
D: TRBD1
size: -

CDR3: CASSLFGDQSYEQYF
DNA: TGTGCCAGCAGCTTATTCGGAGATCAGTCCTACGAGCAGTACTTC
J: TRBJ2-7
V: TRBV11-2
D: -
size: -